Shown below are 3 T cell receptor beta chains from a single sample sequenced in a study of cytomegalovirus exposure and HLA in healthy donors. The study ran its PCR with 60 Vbeta and 13 Jbeta primers. Here immunoSEQ multiplex PCR was the method, and the copy in TCRdb shows in-frame clones only, minus some. In the table there are approximately 89,000 clones, around 73% of which are singletons. Source material: PBMCs. Receptors originate from a female donor in good health and CMV-seronegative.

This clone was counted between two and nine times. The V and J genes are TRBV6-4 and TRBJ2-3; 8 bases line up with TRBD2. The CDR3 is 15 amino acids. CDR1 and CDR2 from the germline V gene are MRHNA and SNTAGT. V shed 2 bases, J shed 2 bases, and the junction held 3 bases outside the gene matches. The CDR3 spells CASSDEAGATDTQYF. CDR3 DNA: TGTGCCAGCAGTGACGAAGCGGGGGCCACAGATACGCAGTATTTT.

This clone was observed a single time. This sequence joins TRBV9 and TRBJ1-1; D perhaps matches TRBD1 (5 bases). This CDR3 spans 15 amino acids. Trimming took 2 bases from V and 11 from J, leaving 22 bases between them. Looked up from germline, CDR1 is SGDLS and CDR2 is YYNGEE. The CDR3 here is CASSVSGTANSGAFF. CDR3 bases: TGTGCCAGCAGCGTTAGCGGGACGGCTAACAGTGGGGCTTTCTTT. Supplemented by reference TRBV9 and TRBJ1-1, the full variable domain reads DSGVTQTPKHLITATGQRVTLRCSPRSGDLSVYWYQQSLDQGLQFLIQYYNGEERAKGNILERFSAQQFPDLHSELNLSSLELGDSALYFCASSVSGTANSGAFFGQGTRLTVV.

The chain employs TRBV6-5 and TRBJ1-5; 8 bases fit TRBD1. After removal of 6 bases from V and 3 bases from J, the junction contained 7 bases not matched to a gene. Germline V lookup: CDR1 MNHEY, CDR2 SVGAGI. The CDR3 length is 15 residues. CDR3 sequence reads: CASRPDRANNQPQHF. The CDR3 region has the DNA TGTGCCAGCAGGCCGGACAGGGCGAACAATCAGCCCCAGCATTTT.